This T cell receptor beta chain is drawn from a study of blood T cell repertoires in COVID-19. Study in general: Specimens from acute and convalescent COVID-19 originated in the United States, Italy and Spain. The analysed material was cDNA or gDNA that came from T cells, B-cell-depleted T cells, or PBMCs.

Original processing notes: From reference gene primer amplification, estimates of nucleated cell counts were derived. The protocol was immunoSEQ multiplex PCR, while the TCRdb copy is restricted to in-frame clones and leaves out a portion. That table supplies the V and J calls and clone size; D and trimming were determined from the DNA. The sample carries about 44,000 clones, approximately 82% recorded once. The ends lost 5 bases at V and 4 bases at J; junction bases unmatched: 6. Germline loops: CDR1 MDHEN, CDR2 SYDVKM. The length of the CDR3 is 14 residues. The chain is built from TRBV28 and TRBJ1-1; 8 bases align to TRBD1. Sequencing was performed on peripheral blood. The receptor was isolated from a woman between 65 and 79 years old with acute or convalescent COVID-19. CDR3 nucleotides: TGTGCCAGCAGTACAAGGACAGGGCGCACTGAAGCTTTCTTT. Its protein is CASSTRTGRTEAFF.